The 15 T cell receptor beta chains below come from one sample, sequenced in a study of a mutant IDH1 vaccine in newly diagnosed glioma. The antigens of these receptors remain unknown. TCRdb's table, derived via immunoSEQ multiplex PCR, lists solely in-frame clones and lacks some. The table records roughly 38,000 clones, approximately 79% of them present only once. Time point here: week 47, end of study. Mutant IDH1 20-mer peptide, at 300 ug, made up each vaccine dose, with topical imiquimod. The sample consisted of PBMCs, taken from a glioma patient whose treatment included an IDH1 peptide vaccine. The receptors come from a young man with glioma. Some clones in this sample may be carry-over from other donors' samples.

This chain connects TRBV6-6 to TRBJ2-7; 8 positions match TRBD1. The germline CDR1 and CDR2 sequences are MNHNY and SVGAGI (reference sequence). V was pared by 6 bases and J by 1 base, with 8 bases of the junction left unmatched. The CDR3 totals 15 residues. The CDR3 DNA reads TGTGCCAGCAGCTATGGACAGGGAGGTTCCTACGAGCAGTACTTC. Protein: CASSYGQGGSYEQYF.

The CDR3 DNA is TGTGCCAGCAGTTTAAACAGATATGGCTACACCTTC. It codes for CASSLNRYGYTF. The V and J genes are TRBV28 and TRBJ1-2; D call uncertain. The V gene lost 2 bases and the J gene lost 5 bases, with 6 bases spanning the gap. This CDR3 has 12 amino acids. The germline gives CDR1 MDHEN, CDR2 SYDVKM.

J is TRBJ2-7 and V is TRBV6-1; 8 bases are a match to TRBD2. The CDR3 contains 14 residues. From germline, CDR1 is MNHNS and CDR2 SASEGT. J was trimmed by 2 bases and V by 7 bases; bases with no gene match: 7. The CDR3 loop reads CASTSGGAPYEQYF. As DNA, the CDR3 is TGTGCCAGCACCTCCGGGGGGGCCCCCTACGAGCAGTACTTC.

The genes are TRBV2 and TRBJ2-7; tentative D call: TRBD2 (5 bases). The CDR3 contains 14 residues. V dropped 5 bases and J dropped 1 base, with 12 bases sitting between them. CDR1 is SNHLY, CDR2 FYNNEI, per germline. The CDR3 protein is CASSKGRGSYEQYF. The CDR3, as DNA: TGTGCCAGCAGTAAAGGTCGGGGATCCTACGAGCAGTACTTC.

The V call is TRBV9, the J call TRBJ2-1; no definite D call. Germline V gives CDR1 SGDLS, CDR2 YYNGEE. The V and J ends lost 4 bases and 0 bases respectively, with 5 bases between them. CDR3 length equals 13 residues. The CDR3 DNA reads as TGTGCCAGCAGCCATAGCTCCTACAATGAGCAGTTCTTC. As protein: CASSHSSYNEQFF.

By proportion, this clone is medium-sized. The V gene is TRBV7-2, the J gene TRBJ2-1; no clear D gene. V lost 2 bases and J 8 bases, leaving 10 bases between the germline ends. This CDR3 contains 13 residues. CDR1 and CDR2 from the germline V gene are SGHTA and FQGNSA. CDR3 sequence (DNA): TGTGCCAGCAGCTTAAAAGGGTTGGATGAGCAGTTCTTC. Protein sequence: CASSLKGLDEQFF. Supplemented by reference TRBV7-2 and TRBJ2-1, the full variable domain reads GAGVSQSPSNKVTEKGKDVELRCDPISGHTALYWYRQSLGQGLEFLIYFQGNSAPDKSGLPSDRFSAERTGGSVSTLTIQRTQQEDSAVYLCASSLKGLDEQFFGPGTRLTVL.

The chain has TRBV5-4 and TRBJ1-2; a possible D gene is TRBD1 (5 bases). The germline V gene encodes CDR1 SGHNT and CDR2 YYREEE (reference sequence). The CDR3 covers 17 residues. Trimming pared 3 bases from V and 0 bases from J, leaving 18 bases between. DNA for the CDR3: TGTGCCAGCAGCTCGGGACCGCCAAGGGTATCTAACTATGGCTACACCTTC. It codes for CASSSGPPRVSNYGYTF.

This clone has just one count. The chain employs TRBV29-1 and TRBJ2-2; D remains ambiguous. V lost 4 bases and J 5 bases, leaving 8 bases between the germline ends. Germline V gene data show CDR1 as SQVTM and CDR2 as ANQGSEA. The CDR3 runs to 12 residues. CDR3 residues: CSVVSVTGELFF. The CDR3 bases are TGCAGCGTTGTATCGGTGACCGGGGAGCTGTTTTTT.

The chain links TRBV6-6 to TRBJ1-5; D call uncertain. The CDR3 runs 12 residues. The V gene's germline CDR1 is MNHNY and CDR2 SVGAGI (reference sequence). V was clipped by 6 bases and J by 14 bases, with 17 bases between them. CDR3 nucleotide sequence: TGTGCCAGCAGGCCCCCGTCGGACCAGGAGCATTTT. It is translated as CASRPPSDQEHF.

The rearrangement links TRBV5-1 to TRBJ1-2; maybe TRBD1 (5 bases). The germline V gene has CDR1 SGHRS and CDR2 YFSETQ. The CDR3 covers 16 residues. Between the trimmed V and J ends, which lost 0 bases and 6 bases, there was a span of 18 bases. The CDR3 loop is CASSLASFGGTDGYTF. The CDR3, as DNA: TGCGCCAGCAGCTTGGCATCTTTTGGGGGAACCGATGGCTACACCTTC.

This sequence joins TRBV7-9 and TRBJ2-2, with 7 nucleotides matching TRBD2. V trimming: 5 bases; J trimming: 1 base; junction bases outside the gene matches: 13. The germline CDR1 and CDR2 sequences are SEHNR and FQNEAQ (reference sequence). CDR3 length: 18 amino acids. The CDR3: CASSPTMGGDQNTGELFF. CDR3 in DNA: TGTGCCAGCAGCCCCACCATGGGGGGGGACCAGAACACCGGGGAGCTGTTTTTT.

This chain links TRBV10-3 with TRBJ1-2, with 8 bases matching TRBD1. The CDR3 loop spans 16 amino acids. CDR1 is ENHRY, CDR2 SYGVKD, per germline. V dropped 7 bases and J dropped 0; count of bases not matched to a gene: 10. The CDR3 loop is CAIKGPQGASNYGYTF. CDR3 DNA sequence: TGTGCCATCAAGGGGCCGCAGGGGGCCTCTAACTATGGCTACACCTTC.

The V call is TRBV4-3, the J call TRBJ2-7; 9 nucleotides line up with TRBD1. Germline CDR1 is LGHNA and CDR2 is YSLEER. After removal of 0 bases from V and 4 bases from J, the junction contained 4 bases not matched to a gene. The CDR3 has 15 amino acids. CDR3 sequence: CASSQDSQGAYEQYF. Written as DNA, the CDR3 is TGCGCCAGCAGCCAAGACTCACAGGGGGCTTACGAGCAGTACTTC.

The V and J genes are TRBV4-2 and TRBJ1-5; D gene unclear. The CDR3 length is 13 residues. Germline loops: CDR1 LGHNA, CDR2 YNFKEQ. V lost 3 bases to trimming and J lost 6 bases, with 9 bases between them. This CDR3 is CASSQTIGQPQHF. DNA for the CDR3: TGTGCCAGCAGCCAGACCATAGGTCAGCCCCAGCATTTT.

The chain employs TRBV15 and TRBJ1-1; D remains unclear. Trimming stripped 0 bases from V and 11 bases from J, with 10 bases between. Germline-derived CDR1 and CDR2 are LNHNV and YYDKDF (reference sequence). The CDR3 is 12 residues long. CDR3 sequence: CATSRERYRAFF. CDR3 sequence (DNA): TGTGCCACCAGCAGAGAAAGGTATAGGGCTTTCTTT.